This is a list of T cell receptor beta chains from one sample in a study of cytomegalovirus exposure and HLA in healthy donors. This table comes from immunoSEQ multiplex PCR, and its TCRdb copy is limited to in-frame clones, with some not included. Of some 180,000 clones in the sample, 70% to 85% were seen once. Sequencing was performed on PBMCs. These receptors all come from a woman between 55 and 75 years old in good health and CMV-seropositive. Both conserved end residues are part of each CDR3. The order of the fields is clone size, D gene, V gene, J gene, CDR3 protein, CDR3 DNA. A D gene is named only where the DNA matches it firmly. The size field is filled for only some rows; it gives once, few, many or a size class.

clone size: -; D gene: TRBD1; V gene: TRBV4-1; J gene: TRBJ1-1; CDR3 protein: CASSLGTGGALTEAFF; CDR3 DNA: TGCGCCAGCAGCCTCGGGACAGGGGGCGCGTTAACTGAAGCTTTCTTT
clone size: -; D gene: TRBD1; V gene: TRBV28; J gene: TRBJ2-1; CDR3 protein: CASTILGTGGKFNEQFF; CDR3 DNA: TGTGCCAGCACCATCTTGGGGACAGGGGGCAAATTCAATGAGCAGTTCTTC
clone size: -; D gene: -; V gene: TRBV7-3; J gene: TRBJ2-5; CDR3 protein: CASSSDYLQETQYF; CDR3 DNA: TGTGCCAGCAGCTCGGACTATCTCCAAGAGACCCAGTACTTC
clone size: -; D gene: -; V gene: TRBV9; J gene: TRBJ2-7; CDR3 protein: CASSPPWRNHYEQYF; CDR3 DNA: TGTGCCAGCAGCCCCCCTTGGCGGAACCACTACGAGCAGTACTTC
clone size: -; D gene: TRBD1; V gene: TRBV4-2; J gene: TRBJ2-1; CDR3 protein: CASSQVMGQDNNEQFF; CDR3 DNA: TGTGCCAGCAGCCAAGTCATGGGACAGGATAACAATGAGCAGTTCTTC
clone size: -; D gene: -; V gene: TRBV2; J gene: TRBJ1-1; CDR3 protein: CASREFPNTEAFF; CDR3 DNA: TGTGCCAGCAGGGAGTTTCCGAACACTGAAGCTTTCTTT
clone size: -; D gene: TRBD2; V gene: TRBV29-1; J gene: TRBJ2-3; CDR3 protein: CSVVASSGRSTDTQYF; CDR3 DNA: TGCAGCGTTGTGGCATCTAGCGGGCGGAGCACAGATACGCAGTATTTT
clone size: few; D gene: TRBD1; V gene: TRBV15; J gene: TRBJ1-5; CDR3 protein: CATSRGGGQFNQPQHF; CDR3 DNA: TGTGCCACCAGCAGAGGAGGGGGACAGTTTAATCAGCCCCAGCATTTT
clone size: -; D gene: TRBD2; V gene: TRBV7-9; J gene: TRBJ2-4; CDR3 protein: CASSAGLAGAQYF; CDR3 DNA: TGTGCCAGCAGCGCGGGACTAGCGGGGGCCCAGTACTTC
clone size: -; D gene: -; V gene: TRBV19; J gene: TRBJ2-3; CDR3 protein: CASSPTSRGTDTQYF; CDR3 DNA: TGTGCCAGTAGTCCAACATCGCGGGGCACAGATACGCAGTATTTT
clone size: -; D gene: -; V gene: TRBV18; J gene: TRBJ2-6; CDR3 protein: CASSPFRADSGANGLTF; CDR3 DNA: TGTGCCAGCTCACCGTTCAGGGCAGACTCTGGGGCCAACGGCCTGACTTTC
clone size: -; D gene: -; V gene: TRBV6-1; J gene: TRBJ2-1; CDR3 protein: CASSGTASYNEQFF; CDR3 DNA: TGTGCCAGCAGTGGGACAGCCTCCTACAATGAGCAGTTCTTC
clone size: few; D gene: TRBD1; V gene: TRBV6-5; J gene: TRBJ1-1; CDR3 protein: CASSQTGVEAFF; CDR3 DNA: TGTGCCAGCAGCCAGACAGGGGTTGAAGCTTTCTTT
clone size: -; D gene: TRBD1; V gene: TRBV4-2; J gene: TRBJ2-7; CDR3 protein: CASSRQQGTGVSEQYF; CDR3 DNA: TGTGCCAGCAGCCGCCAACAAGGTACAGGGGTCTCCGAGCAGTACTTC
clone size: few; D gene: -; V gene: TRBV9; J gene: TRBJ2-1; CDR3 protein: CASSLEGSHEQFF; CDR3 DNA: TGTGCCAGCAGCCTGGAGGGGTCGCATGAGCAGTTCTTC
clone size: -; D gene: -; V gene: TRBV28; J gene: TRBJ2-3; CDR3 protein: CASSFPQGTDTQYF; CDR3 DNA: TGTGCCAGCAGTTTCCCCCAGGGCACAGATACGCAGTATTTT
clone size: -; D gene: TRBD1; V gene: TRBV6-6; J gene: TRBJ2-3; CDR3 protein: CASRDTGGGTDTQYF; CDR3 DNA: TGTGCCAGCAGGGACACAGGGGGTGGCACAGATACGCAGTATTTT
clone size: -; D gene: -; V gene: TRBV5-8; J gene: TRBJ2-3; CDR3 protein: CASSPDQRGTDTQYF; CDR3 DNA: TGTGCCAGCAGCCCCGACCAGCGGGGCACAGATACGCAGTATTTT
clone size: -; D gene: -; V gene: TRBV29-1; J gene: TRBJ2-1; CDR3 protein: CSVLGGPFYNEQFF; CDR3 DNA: TGCAGCGTCCTGGGGGGGCCCTTTTACAATGAGCAGTTCTTC
clone size: -; D gene: -; V gene: TRBV5-1; J gene: TRBJ2-7; CDR3 protein: CASSLEPGLPYEQYF; CDR3 DNA: TGCGCCAGCAGCTTGGAACCGGGACTCCCTTACGAGCAGTACTTC
clone size: few; D gene: -; V gene: TRBV7-8; J gene: TRBJ1-2; CDR3 protein: CASSLGSKEANYGYTF; CDR3 DNA: TGTGCCAGCAGCTTGGGCTCAAAGGAAGCTAACTATGGCTACACCTTC
clone size: -; D gene: -; V gene: TRBV5-1; J gene: TRBJ1-2; CDR3 protein: CASSLGRGEGYTF; CDR3 DNA: TGCGCCAGCAGCTTGGGCAGGGGTGAGGGCTACACCTTC
clone size: -; D gene: TRBD1; V gene: TRBV30; J gene: TRBJ2-7; CDR3 protein: CAWSDRAYEQYF; CDR3 DNA: TGTGCCTGGAGCGACAGGGCCTACGAGCAGTACTTC
clone size: -; D gene: TRBD1; V gene: TRBV18; J gene: TRBJ1-1; CDR3 protein: CASSFRTGTNTEAFF; CDR3 DNA: TGTGCCAGCTCATTTCGGACAGGGACTAACACTGAAGCTTTCTTT
clone size: few; D gene: TRBD1; V gene: TRBV6-5; J gene: TRBJ2-7; CDR3 protein: CASRRGQASYEQYF; CDR3 DNA: TGTGCCAGCAGACGGGGACAGGCCTCCTACGAGCAGTACTTC
clone size: -; D gene: -; V gene: TRBV5-1; J gene: TRBJ2-3; CDR3 protein: CASSGGISTDTQYF; CDR3 DNA: TGCGCCAGCAGCGGCGGGATTAGCACAGATACGCAGTATTTT
clone size: -; D gene: TRBD1; V gene: TRBV6-5; J gene: TRBJ2-7; CDR3 protein: CASSDRGQAPYEQYF; CDR3 DNA: TGTGCCAGCAGCGACCGGGGACAGGCTCCCTACGAGCAGTACTTC
clone size: -; D gene: -; V gene: TRBV5-4; J gene: TRBJ1-1; CDR3 protein: CASSLAPERGAFF; CDR3 DNA: TGTGCCAGCAGCTTGGCCCCAGAAAGGGGGGCTTTCTTT
clone size: -; D gene: -; V gene: TRBV5-1; J gene: TRBJ1-5; CDR3 protein: CASSFGQNQPQHF; CDR3 DNA: TGCGCCAGCAGCTTCGGACAGAATCAGCCCCAGCATTTT
clone size: -; D gene: -; V gene: TRBV30; J gene: TRBJ2-7; CDR3 protein: CAWRQQGGSYEQYF; CDR3 DNA: TGTGCCTGGAGACAACAGGGTGGCTCCTACGAGCAGTACTTC
clone size: -; D gene: -; V gene: TRBV29-1; J gene: TRBJ2-7; CDR3 protein: CSVVRPSYEQYF; CDR3 DNA: TGCAGCGTTGTCAGGCCCTCCTACGAGCAGTACTTC
clone size: -; D gene: TRBD1; V gene: TRBV6-4; J gene: TRBJ1-2; CDR3 protein: CASSDNRGPGYGYTF; CDR3 DNA: TGTGCCAGCAGTGACAACAGGGGCCCAGGCTATGGCTACACCTTC
clone size: once; D gene: -; V gene: TRBV30; J gene: TRBJ1-5; CDR3 protein: CAWTGQTNQPQHF; CDR3 DNA: TGTGCCTGGACCGGACAGACCAATCAGCCCCAGCATTTT
clone size: -; D gene: -; V gene: TRBV7-2; J gene: TRBJ1-6; CDR3 protein: CASSHQTGLNSPLHF; CDR3 DNA: TGTGCCAGCAGCCACCAAACAGGGCTTAATTCACCCCTCCACTTT
clone size: -; D gene: -; V gene: TRBV15; J gene: TRBJ2-3; CDR3 protein: CATSIGGSDTQYF; CDR3 DNA: TGTGCCACCAGCATTGGCGGGTCAGATACGCAGTATTTT
clone size: -; D gene: -; V gene: TRBV9; J gene: TRBJ2-2; CDR3 protein: CASSVFTGELFF; CDR3 DNA: TGTGCCAGCAGCGTCTTCACCGGGGAGCTGTTTTTT
clone size: -; D gene: TRBD1; V gene: TRBV7-8; J gene: TRBJ1-2; CDR3 protein: CASSPAGGQGAGYGYTF; CDR3 DNA: TGTGCCAGCAGCCCCGCTGGAGGACAGGGGGCGGGCTATGGCTACACCTTC
clone size: -; D gene: TRBD1; V gene: TRBV18; J gene: TRBJ2-3; CDR3 protein: CASSSRTGLDTQYF; CDR3 DNA: TGTGCCAGCTCATCCAGGACAGGGCTAGATACGCAGTATTTT
clone size: -; D gene: TRBD1; V gene: TRBV5-6; J gene: TRBJ2-7; CDR3 protein: CASSLGRDRAYEQYF; CDR3 DNA: TGTGCCAGCAGCTTGGGCCGGGACAGGGCATACGAGCAGTACTTC
clone size: -; D gene: TRBD1; V gene: TRBV7-2; J gene: TRBJ2-7; CDR3 protein: CASSLQLQGVGAYEQYF; CDR3 DNA: TGTGCCAGCAGCTTACAACTACAGGGGGTAGGGGCCTACGAGCAGTACTTC
clone size: once; D gene: TRBD1; V gene: TRBV7-8; J gene: TRBJ2-3; CDR3 protein: CASSRGTGASTDTQYF; CDR3 DNA: TGTGCCAGCAGTCGTGGGACAGGGGCGTCCACAGATACGCAGTATTTT
clone size: -; D gene: -; V gene: TRBV7-9; J gene: TRBJ1-2; CDR3 protein: CASSFVGGTNGYTF; CDR3 DNA: TGTGCCAGCAGCTTTGTCGGGGGAACCAATGGCTACACCTTC
clone size: -; D gene: TRBD1; V gene: TRBV5-4; J gene: TRBJ1-6; CDR3 protein: CASSPRQGSSPLHF; CDR3 DNA: TGTGCCAGCAGCCCGAGACAGGGATCCTCACCCCTCCACTTT
clone size: -; D gene: -; V gene: TRBV15; J gene: TRBJ2-7; CDR3 protein: CATSSFEANEQYF; CDR3 DNA: TGTGCCACCAGCAGCTTCGAGGCCAACGAGCAGTACTTC
clone size: -; D gene: -; V gene: TRBV28; J gene: TRBJ1-1; CDR3 protein: CASSFGREAFF; CDR3 DNA: TGTGCCAGCAGTTTTGGCAGAGAAGCTTTCTTT
clone size: -; D gene: -; V gene: TRBV27; J gene: TRBJ1-2; CDR3 protein: CASSLGRGGYYGYTF; CDR3 DNA: TGTGCCAGCAGTCTAGGCAGAGGGGGATACTATGGCTACACCTTC
clone size: few; D gene: -; V gene: TRBV5-6; J gene: TRBJ1-4; CDR3 protein: CASSRRTDSNEKLFF; CDR3 DNA: TGTGCCAGCAGCCGTAGGACGGACTCTAATGAAAAACTGTTTTTT
clone size: -; D gene: TRBD1; V gene: TRBV5-1; J gene: TRBJ1-2; CDR3 protein: CASSLRTGGVVGYTF; CDR3 DNA: TGCGCCAGCAGCTTGAGGACAGGGGGCGTTGTTGGCTACACCTTC
clone size: -; D gene: TRBD2; V gene: TRBV6-5; J gene: TRBJ2-7; CDR3 protein: CASSYSGGGNSYEQYF; CDR3 DNA: TGTGCCAGCAGTTACTCTGGGGGGGGGAACTCCTACGAGCAGTACTTC
clone size: once; D gene: TRBD1; V gene: TRBV7-6; J gene: TRBJ2-7; CDR3 protein: CASTRTGGSYEQYF; CDR3 DNA: TGTGCCAGCACCAGGACAGGGGGTTCCTACGAGCAGTACTTC
clone size: -; D gene: -; V gene: TRBV19; J gene: TRBJ1-5; CDR3 protein: CASTTQGRRRHQPQHF; CDR3 DNA: TGTGCCAGCACTACTCAAGGCAGACGGCGCCATCAGCCCCAGCATTTT
clone size: -; D gene: -; V gene: TRBV28; J gene: TRBJ1-4; CDR3 protein: CASSLASGSSREKLFF; CDR3 DNA: TGTGCCAGCAGTTTGGCCTCAGGGTCTTCGCGGGAAAAACTGTTTTTT
clone size: -; D gene: TRBD2; V gene: TRBV2; J gene: TRBJ2-7; CDR3 protein: CASSGLAESSYEQYF; CDR3 DNA: TGTGCCAGCAGTGGGCTAGCGGAGAGCTCCTACGAGCAGTACTTC
clone size: -; D gene: TRBD1; V gene: TRBV11-3; J gene: TRBJ2-7; CDR3 protein: CASSEQGTSYEQYF; CDR3 DNA: TGTGCCAGCAGCGAACAGGGGACCTCCTACGAGCAGTACTTC
clone size: -; D gene: -; V gene: TRBV7-2; J gene: TRBJ2-3; CDR3 protein: CASTRRTTYTDTQYF; CDR3 DNA: TGTGCCAGCACCCGTAGGACTACCTACACAGATACGCAGTATTTT